This TCR beta chain was observed in a study of spatial heterogeneity in lung cancer. Study background: Where present, follow-up PBMC were sequenced a median of roughly two years after resection. The library had UMIs, and each TCR and UMI pair averaged more than ten raw reads. Study-wide findings and caveats: Whereas they appeared in blood less at follow-up, ubiquitous expanded tumor TCRs appeared there more at resection.

Time point here: blood at routine non-recurrence follow-up after resection. Sequencing was performed on whole RNA extracted from tumor and nontumor lung tissue, or from frozen PBMC, and the material was left unsorted. TCRdb analysed the 5' RACE reads with MiXCR anew, one entry per CDR3 protein. The table lists around 27,000 distinct CDR3 sequences, around 5.9% of them singletons. This clonotype was counted many times. What it recognizes is unknown. The sequencing here drew on PBMCs, taken at follow-up. This TCR was sampled from a male donor with early-stage non-small cell lung cancer.

The CDR3 DNA follows: TGTGCCAGCAGTTCTGGAACAAATGAAAAACTGTTTTTT. It codes for CASSSGTNEKLFF. This chain links TRBV12-3 or TRBV12-4 with TRBJ1-4; no definite D call. The CDR3 covers 13 residues. V shed 4 bases and J shed 5 bases, with 8 bases lying between them.